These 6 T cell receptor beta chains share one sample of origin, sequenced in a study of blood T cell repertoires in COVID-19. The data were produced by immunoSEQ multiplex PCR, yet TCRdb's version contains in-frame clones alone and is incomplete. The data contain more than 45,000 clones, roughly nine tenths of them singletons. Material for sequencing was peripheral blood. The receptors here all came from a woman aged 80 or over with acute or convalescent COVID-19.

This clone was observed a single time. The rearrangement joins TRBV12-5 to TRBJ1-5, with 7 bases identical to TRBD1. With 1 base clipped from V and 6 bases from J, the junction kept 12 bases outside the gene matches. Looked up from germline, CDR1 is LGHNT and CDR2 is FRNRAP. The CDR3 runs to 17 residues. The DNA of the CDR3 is TGTGCTAGTGGTTTGGAGGGGCCCGACAGGGTGATTCAGCCCCAGCATTTT. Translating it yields CASGLEGPDRVIQPQHF.

Here the CDR3 reads CASSLDTTSPLHF. The CDR3 region has the DNA TGTGCCAGCAGCTTGGACACCACTTCACCCCTCCACTTT. The V gene is TRBV5-6, the J gene TRBJ1-6; D remains ambiguous. This CDR3 has 13 residues. Germline V lookup: CDR1 SGHDT, CDR2 YYEEEE. The V end lost 0 bases, the J end lost 9 bases, and 7 bases lay between the germline ends.

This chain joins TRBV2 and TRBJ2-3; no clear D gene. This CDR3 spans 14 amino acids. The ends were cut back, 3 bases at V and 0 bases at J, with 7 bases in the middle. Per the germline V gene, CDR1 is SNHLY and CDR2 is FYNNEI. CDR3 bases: TGTGCCAGCAGTGAGGGCTTAAGCACAGATACGCAGTATTTT. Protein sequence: CASSEGLSTDTQYF.

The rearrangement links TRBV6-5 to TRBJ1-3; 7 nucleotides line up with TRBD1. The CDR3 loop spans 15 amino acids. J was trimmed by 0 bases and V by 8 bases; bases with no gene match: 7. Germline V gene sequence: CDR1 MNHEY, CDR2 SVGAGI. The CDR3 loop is CASRSPGGSGNTIYF. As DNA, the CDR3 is TGTGCCAGCCGTAGTCCAGGGGGCTCTGGAAACACCATATATTTT.

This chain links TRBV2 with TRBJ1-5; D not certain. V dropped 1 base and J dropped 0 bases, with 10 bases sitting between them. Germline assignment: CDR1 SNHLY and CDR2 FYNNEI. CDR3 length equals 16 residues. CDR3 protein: CASSEGRADSNQPQHF. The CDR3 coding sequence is TGTGCCAGCAGTGAAGGTCGTGCGGATAGCAATCAGCCCCAGCATTTT. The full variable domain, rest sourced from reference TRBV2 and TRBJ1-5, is EPEVTQTPSHQVTQMGQEVILRCVPISNHLYFYWYRQILGQKVEFLVSFYNNEISEKSEIFDDQFSVERPDGSNFTLKIRSTKLEDSAMYFCASSEGRADSNQPQHFGDGTRLSIL.

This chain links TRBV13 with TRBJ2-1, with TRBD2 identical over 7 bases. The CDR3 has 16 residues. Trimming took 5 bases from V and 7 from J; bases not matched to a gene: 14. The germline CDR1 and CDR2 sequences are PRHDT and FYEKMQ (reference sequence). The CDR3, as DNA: TGTGCCAGCAGCCCCCTACTTACGGGAGGCGGTAATGAGCAGTTCTTC. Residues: CASSPLLTGGGNEQFF.